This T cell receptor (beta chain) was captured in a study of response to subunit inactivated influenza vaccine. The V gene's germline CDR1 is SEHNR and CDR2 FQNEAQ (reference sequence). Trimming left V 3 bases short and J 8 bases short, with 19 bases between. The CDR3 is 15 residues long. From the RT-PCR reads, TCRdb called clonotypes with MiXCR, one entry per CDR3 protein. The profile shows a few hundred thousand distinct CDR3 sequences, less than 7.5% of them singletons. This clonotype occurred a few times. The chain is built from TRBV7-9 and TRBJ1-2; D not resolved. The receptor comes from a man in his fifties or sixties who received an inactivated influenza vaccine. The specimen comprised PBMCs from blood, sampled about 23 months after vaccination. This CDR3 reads CASSFVYSGPMGYTF. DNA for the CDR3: TGTGCCAGCAGCTTTGTGTACTCAGGCCCGATGGGCTACACCTTC.